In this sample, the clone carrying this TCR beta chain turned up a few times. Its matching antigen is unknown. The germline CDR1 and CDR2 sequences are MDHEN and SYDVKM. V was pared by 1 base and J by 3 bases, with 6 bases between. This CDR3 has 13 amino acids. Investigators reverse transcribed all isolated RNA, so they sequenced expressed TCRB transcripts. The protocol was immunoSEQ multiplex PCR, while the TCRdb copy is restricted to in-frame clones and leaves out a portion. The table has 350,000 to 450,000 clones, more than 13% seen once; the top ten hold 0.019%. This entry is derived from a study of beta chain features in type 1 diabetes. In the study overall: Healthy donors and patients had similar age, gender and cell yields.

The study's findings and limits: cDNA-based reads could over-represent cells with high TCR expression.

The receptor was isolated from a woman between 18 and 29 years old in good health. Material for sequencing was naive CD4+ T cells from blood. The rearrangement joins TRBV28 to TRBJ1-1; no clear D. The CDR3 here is CASSLYLHTEAFF. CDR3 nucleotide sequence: TGTGCCAGCAGTTTATACCTACACACTGAAGCTTTCTTT. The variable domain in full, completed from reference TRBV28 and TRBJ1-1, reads DVKVTQSSRYLVKRTGEKVFLECVQDMDHENMFWYRQDPGLGLRLIYFSYDVKMKEKGDIPEGYSVSREKKERFSLILESASTNQTSMYLCASSLYLHTEAFFGQGTRLTVV.